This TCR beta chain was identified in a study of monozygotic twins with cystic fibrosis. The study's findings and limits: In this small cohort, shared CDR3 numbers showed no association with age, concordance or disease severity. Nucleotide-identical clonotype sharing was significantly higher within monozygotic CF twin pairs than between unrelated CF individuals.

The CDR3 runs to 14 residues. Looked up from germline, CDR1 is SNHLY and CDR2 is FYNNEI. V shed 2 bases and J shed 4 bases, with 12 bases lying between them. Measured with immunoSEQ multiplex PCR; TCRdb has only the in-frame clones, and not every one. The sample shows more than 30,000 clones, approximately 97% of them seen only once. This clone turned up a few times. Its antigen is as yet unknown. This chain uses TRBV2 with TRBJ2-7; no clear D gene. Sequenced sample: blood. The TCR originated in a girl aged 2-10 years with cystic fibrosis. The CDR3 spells CASSERDPLYEQYF. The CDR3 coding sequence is TGTGCCAGCAGTGAACGCGACCCCTTGTACGAGCAGTACTTC.